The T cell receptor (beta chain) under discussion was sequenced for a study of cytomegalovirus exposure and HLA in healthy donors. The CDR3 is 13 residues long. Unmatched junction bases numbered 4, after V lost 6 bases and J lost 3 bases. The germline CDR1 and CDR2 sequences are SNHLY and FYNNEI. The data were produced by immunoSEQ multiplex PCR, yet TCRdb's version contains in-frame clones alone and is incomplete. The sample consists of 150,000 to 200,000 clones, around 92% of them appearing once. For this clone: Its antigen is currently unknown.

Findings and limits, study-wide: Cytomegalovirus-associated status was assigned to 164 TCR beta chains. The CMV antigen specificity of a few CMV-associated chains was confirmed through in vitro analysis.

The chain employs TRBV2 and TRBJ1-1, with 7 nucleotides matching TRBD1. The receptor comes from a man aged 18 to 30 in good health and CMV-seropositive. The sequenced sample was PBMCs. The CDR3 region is CASRRDRDTEAFF. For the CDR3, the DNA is TGTGCCAGCAGGCGAGACAGGGACACTGAAGCTTTCTTT.